This record looks at one T cell receptor (beta chain) sequence and its context. Its antigen is unidentified. This record comes from a study of cytomegalovirus exposure and HLA in healthy donors. Study-level points and caveats: It was taken for granted in presence/absence analyses that sequencing depth across donors was roughly uniform.

The CDR3 runs to 13 residues. CDR1 is MNHEY and CDR2 is SVGAGI in the germline V gene. V dropped 4 bases and J dropped 1 base, with 7 bases sitting between them. PCR used 60 Vbeta primers and 13 Jbeta primers. Measured with immunoSEQ multiplex PCR; TCRdb has only the in-frame clones, and not every one. The table records 130,000 or so clones, about 73% of them present only once. The receptor comes from a woman between 40 and 55 years old in good health and CMV-seronegative. This rearrangement joins TRBV6-5 to TRBJ1-1; weak D call: TRBD1 (5 bases). The sample comprised PBMCs. CDR3 loop: CASSWQGNTEAFF. The CDR3 DNA sequence: TGTGCCAGCAGTTGGCAGGGGAACACTGAAGCTTTCTTT.